This T cell receptor (beta chain) came from a study of T cells after yellow fever vaccination. Study observations and caveats: Primary-vaccination clones mostly resurfaced post-booster (approximately 96% CD4, under 90% CD8).

UMIs and a universal primer site were added when TCR cDNA was made by 5'RACE template switching. TCRdb re-analysed the 5' RACE reads in MiXCR, keeping a single row per CDR3 protein. The sample shows about 74,000 distinct CDR3 sequences, approximately 7% of them seen only once. V lost 0 bases and J 6 bases, leaving 21 bases between the germline ends. The CDR3 loop spans 17 amino acids. Germline V CDR1 and CDR2: SQVTM, ANQGSEA. This clonotype occurred many times. Its antigen is not known. The sample consisted of CD8+ T cells sorted from PBMCs, taken 4 to 6 days after the first yellow fever vaccination. This clonotype was sampled from a man younger than 35 who received the YFV17D yellow fever vaccine. V gene TRBV29-1 combines with J gene TRBJ2-1; tentative D call: TRBD2 (6 bases). CDR3 loop: CSVEDLGNGGPFNEQFF. CDR3 nucleotide sequence: TGCAGCGTTGAAGATTTGGGGAACGGGGGACCCTTCAATGAGCAGTTCTTC.